These T cell receptor beta chains were read from a single sample in a study of early T cells in non-severe SARS-CoV-2 infection. TCRdb reprocessed the 5' RACE reads via MiXCR and lists one record per CDR3 protein. Of about 80,000 distinct CDR3 sequences in the sample, around 10% are singletons; the top ten hold about 4.4%. Sequencing input: whole blood. Receptors originate from an adult who was a healthcare worker with PCR-confirmed SARS-CoV-2 infection or an uninfected control (not recorded which). The CDR3 runs from the conserved cysteine through the conserved F or W. The D gene is left open where the match is weak. Only some rows state a clone size, as once, few, many or a class for expanded clones.

TRBV20-1	-	-	TRBJ2-1	TGCAGTAAAGGACAGCTCAATGAGCAGTTCTTC	CSKGQLNEQFF
TRBV5-1	once	TRBD2	TRBJ2-3	TGCGCCAGCAGCTTACCTGCGGGGGGGCCTGTTGGCACAGATACGCAGTATTTT	CASSLPAGGPVGTDTQYF
TRBV7-9	-	-	TRBJ2-7	TGTGCCAGCAGCACCCCGGGCCGATTCTACGAGCAGTACTTC	CASSTPGRFYEQYF
TRBV29-1	-	TRBD1	TRBJ2-7	TGCAGCGTAGCCGGACAGGGGGACGAGCAGTACTTC	CSVAGQGDEQYF
TRBV9	once	-	TRBJ1-2	TGTGCCAGCAGCGTAGAGTCGGTGCAGGGTTTACGAGGCTACACCTTC	CASSVESVQGLRGYTF
TRBV5-1	many	TRBD1	TRBJ2-3	TGCGCCAGCAGCAAGGACAGGGACAGCACAGATACGCAGTATTTT	CASSKDRDSTDTQYF
TRBV14	many	TRBD2	TRBJ2-3	TGTGCCAGCAGCCCGAGACTAGCGGTTCCAGATACGCAGTATTTT	CASSPRLAVPDTQYF
TRBV2	few	-	TRBJ1-1	TGTGCCAGCAGTGAGTATGTAGACACTGAAGCTTTCTTT	CASSEYVDTEAFF
TRBV14	many	-	TRBJ1-6	TGTGCCAGCAGCCAAGTACACATTTATTCACCCCTCCACTTT	CASSQVHIYSPLHF
TRBV10-2	many	-	TRBJ1-5	TGCGCCAGCAGTGAGGGACTTAGCAATCAGCCCCAGCATTTT	CASSEGLSNQPQHF
TRBV13	many	-	TRBJ2-7	TGTGCCAGCAGCTTACGACACCTTGGCGAGCAGTACTTC	CASSLRHLGEQYF
TRBV14	-	-	TRBJ1-2	TGTGCCAGCAGCCAAGTGGGAACGGAAAACTATGGCTACACCTTC	CASSQVGTENYGYTF
TRBV7-3	-	-	TRBJ1-1	TGTGCCAGCAGCTTTTCCGGGACCATGAACACTGAAGCTTTCTTT	CASSFSGTMNTEAFF
TRBV7-3	-	TRBD1	TRBJ2-2	TGTGCCAGCAGCATACGACAGGGGCCCTCGAACACCGGGGAGCTGTTTTTT	CASSIRQGPSNTGELFF
TRBV20-1	many	TRBD2	TRBJ2-2	TGCAGTGCGAGCCCGGTCAGGCGGGGGGGCCCCGGGGAGCTGTTTTTT	CSASPVRRGGPGELFF
TRBV12-5	many	-	TRBJ2-7	TGTGCTAGTGGTTGGAGTCCGGACTACGAGCAGTACTTC	CASGWSPDYEQYF
TRBV27	-	-	TRBJ1-6	TGTGCCAGCAGCTTCGGGACGACGAGCTCCTATAATTCACCCCTCCACTTT	CASSFGTTSSYNSPLHF
TRBV12-3/TRBV12-4	few	-	TRBJ2-7	TGTGCCAGCAGTCAGGACACCTACGAGCAGTACTTC	CASSQDTYEQYF
TRBV4-1	many	-	TRBJ2-7	TGCGCCAGCAGCCAAGAGTACAGCTCCTACGAGCAGTACTTC	CASSQEYSSYEQYF
TRBV6-6	few	-	TRBJ2-5	TGTGCCAGCAGTACGAACCGGGGGACCCAAGAGACCCAGTACTTC	CASSTNRGTQETQYF
TRBV4-1	many	TRBD2	TRBJ2-3	TGCGCCAGCAGCCAATTACCAGCGGGGGGAACAGATACGCAGTATTTT	CASSQLPAGGTDTQYF
TRBV3-1	few	TRBD2	TRBJ2-7	TGTGCCAGCAGCCAAGAGGGACTAGCCTACGAGCAGTACTTC	CASSQEGLAYEQYF
TRBV5-1	few	-	TRBJ2-5	TGCGCCAGCCCTGAGGTTGGGATTCCACAAGAGACCCAGTACTTC	CASPEVGIPQETQYF
TRBV29-1	many	-	TRBJ2-3	TGCAGCGTTGAAAAGGCCGGATACACAGATACGCAGTATTTT	CSVEKAGYTDTQYF
TRBV6-6	few	TRBD1	TRBJ2-5	TGTGCCAGCAACCCGGGGACAGGGGGCAAGACCCAGTACTTC	CASNPGTGGKTQYF
TRBV11-2	many	-	TRBJ2-7	TGTGCCAGCAGCTTACAGGGTGGCGAGCAGTACTTC	CASSLQGGEQYF
TRBV29-1	few	-	TRBJ2-7	TGCAGCGCACAAACAGGGTACGAGCAGTACTTC	CSAQTGYEQYF
TRBV21-1	-	-	TRBJ2-2	TGTGCCAGCAGTCGGGAGAGGGGGGTCGACACCGGGGAGCTGTTTTTT	CASSRERGVDTGELFF
TRBV5-4	few	-	TRBJ2-5	TGTGCCAGCAGCTTGGCGGGGCGGGAAGAGACCCAGTACTTC	CASSLAGREETQYF
TRBV20-1	many	-	TRBJ1-5	TGCAGTGTCACCCGGGCCGTCGGTAATCAGCCCCAGCATTTT	CSVTRAVGNQPQHF
TRBV6-5	few	-	TRBJ1-1	TGTGCCAGCGCTGCTACAGGAGAGGGGGGTACTGAAGCTTTCTTT	CASAATGEGGTEAFF
TRBV6-2/TRBV6-3	few	-	TRBJ2-5	TGTGCCAGCAGTTACGGGTCAGCGTACCAAGAGACCCAGTACTTC	CASSYGSAYQETQYF
TRBV6-5	few	TRBD1	TRBJ2-7	TGTGCCAGCAGTCGGACAGGGGGAACAAACGTCCACGAGCAGTACTTC	CASSRTGGTNVHEQYF
TRBV19	many	-	TRBJ2-1	TGTGCCAGTAGTGCCGCCCCGGGACACTACAATGAGCAGTTCTTC	CASSAAPGHYNEQFF
TRBV2	-	TRBD1	TRBJ1-5	TGTGCCAGCAGCCCGGACAGGAACAGCAATCAGCCCCAGCATTTT	CASSPDRNSNQPQHF
TRBV6-1	many	-	TRBJ1-5	TGCGCCGGGAGGCGGTGGAATCAGCCCCAGCATTTT	CAGRRWNQPQHF
TRBV7-6	many	TRBD1	TRBJ1-5	TGTGCCAGCAGCTCGGGACAGGAATTCTATAGCAATCAGCCCCAGCATTTT	CASSSGQEFYSNQPQHF
TRBV5-1	-	TRBD2	TRBJ2-1	TGCGCCAGCAGCTCCGGGGGGGCCAACAATGAGCAGTTCTTC	CASSSGGANNEQFF
TRBV20-1	few	TRBD1	TRBJ2-7	TGCAGTGCTAGGGACAGGGTGGACTACGAGCAGTACTTC	CSARDRVDYEQYF
TRBV30	many	-	TRBJ1-2	TGTGCCTGGAGTGTACTGCAGGGGCCATATGGCTACACCTTC	CAWSVLQGPYGYTF